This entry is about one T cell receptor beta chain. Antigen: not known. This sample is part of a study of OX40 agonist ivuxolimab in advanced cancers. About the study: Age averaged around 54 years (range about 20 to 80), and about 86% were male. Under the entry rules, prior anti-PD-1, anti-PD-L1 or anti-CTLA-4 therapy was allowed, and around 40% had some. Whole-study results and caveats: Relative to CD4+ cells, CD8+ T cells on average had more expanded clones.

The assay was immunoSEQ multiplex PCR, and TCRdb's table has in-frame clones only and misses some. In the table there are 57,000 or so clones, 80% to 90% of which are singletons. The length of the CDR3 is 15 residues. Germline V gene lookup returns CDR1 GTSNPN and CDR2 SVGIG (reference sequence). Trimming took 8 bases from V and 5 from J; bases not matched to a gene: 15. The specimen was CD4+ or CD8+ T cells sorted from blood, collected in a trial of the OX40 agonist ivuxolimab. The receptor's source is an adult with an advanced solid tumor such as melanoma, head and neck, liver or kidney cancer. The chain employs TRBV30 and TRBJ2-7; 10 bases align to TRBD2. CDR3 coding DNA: TGTGCCGGACAAACCTCTAGCGGGAGCATCAACGAGCAGTACTTC. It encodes CAGQTSSGSINEQYF.